Listed here is a single T cell receptor (beta chain). This entry belongs to a study of T cells in Graves' hyperthyroidism and ophthalmopathy. The CDR3 has 14 amino acids. Trimming took 5 bases from V and 3 from J, leaving 14 bases between them. Germline V gene lookup returns CDR1 DFQATT and CDR2 SNEGSKA (reference sequence). Authors of the study amplified TCR beta CDR3 regions from RNA transcripts. During a first-round RT-PCR of the TCR CDR3, the HTBI primer set was used. A single record per CDR3 protein comes from TCRdb applying MiXCR to the multiplex PCR reads. This table holds hundreds of thousands of distinct CDR3 sequences, 38% found once. Patients with uncontrolled infections, other autoimmune diseases, pregnancy or lactation were excluded. PBMCs came from around 10 ml fresh peripheral blood.

Sequenced: blood. The chain uses TRBV20-1 and TRBJ1-5; perhaps TRBD1 as D (5 bases). This receptor was identified in a man aged 18 to 30 with Graves' hyperthyroidism. The chain's CDR3 is CSAPPGPYNQPQHF. The CDR3 coding sequence is TGCAGTGCTCCTCCGGGACCGTACAATCAGCCCCAGCATTTT.